These 29 T cell receptor beta chains were all obtained from the same sample, sequenced in a study of cytomegalovirus exposure and HLA in healthy donors. Generated by immunoSEQ multiplex PCR, the TCRdb table keeps only in-frame clones and is missing some. The sample has about 88,000 clones; about 96% are singletons. The sequenced sample consisted of PBMCs. These receptors were collected from a man between 18 and 35 years old in good health and CMV-seronegative.

The chain recombines TRBV21-1 with TRBJ2-7; whether TRBD1, the table's D call, matches the DNA was not checked. TRBV21-1 represents a pseudogene. The CDR3 length is 18 residues. The CDR3 region has the DNA TGTGCCAGCAGCAACTGTAACACCACAGTCTCCCCCTCCTACGAGCAGTACGTC. Amino acids: CASSNCNTTVSPSYEQYV.

The chain links TRBV20-1 to TRBJ1-1, with 7 bases aligning to TRBD1. Germline-derived CDR1 and CDR2 are DFQATT and SNEGSKA (reference sequence). Trimming removed 3 bases from V and 8 bases from J; junction bases left unmatched: 3. The CDR3 covers 11 residues. The CDR3 DNA sequence: TGCAGTGCTAGGGGACAGAGAGAAGCTTTCTTT. Its translation: CSARGQREAFF.

This chain joins TRBV18 and TRBJ2-5; 7 positions agree with TRBD1. Trimming cost V 4 bases and J 2 bases; bases outside gene matches: 1. CDR3 length equals 13 residues. Germline V CDR1 and CDR2: KGHSH, LQKENI. The CDR3 spells CASSRDRQETQYF. CDR3 nucleotides: TGTGCCAGCTCACGGGACAGACAAGAGACCCAGTACTTC.

The chain joins TRBV7-6 to TRBJ2-3; D is unclear. CDR1 is SGHVS, CDR2 FNYEAQ, per germline. V lost 0 bases, J lost 4 bases, and 5 bases lay in between. CDR3 size: 13 residues. CDR3 amino acids: CASSLALADTQYF. The CDR3 DNA sequence: TGTGCCAGCAGCTTAGCCTTAGCAGATACGCAGTATTTT.

This chain connects TRBV9 to TRBJ2-3; 7 positions match TRBD2. Germline CDR1 SGDLS, CDR2 YYNGEE. The CDR3 extends over 16 amino acids. Trimming at V came to 0 bases and at J to 3 bases, leaving 7 bases not matched to a gene. The CDR3 DNA reads TGTGCCAGCAGCGTAGGTCGCGGGAGAGGGACAGATACGCAGTATTTT. It codes for CASSVGRGRGTDTQYF.

CDR3 protein: CASRKQEDTEAFF. CDR3 nucleotides: TGTGCCAGCAGAAAACAAGAGGACACTGAAGCTTTCTTT. The chain combines TRBV7-9 with TRBJ1-1, with unresolved D. Trimming took off 6 bases at V and 3 bases at J, with 11 bases between the two ends. Germline values: CDR1 SEHNR, CDR2 FQNEAQ (reference sequence). The CDR3 length is 13 residues.

The sample holds one count of this clone. The chain recombines TRBV18 with TRBJ2-1, with 7 bases fitting TRBD2. Germline assignment: CDR1 KGHSH and CDR2 LQKENI. J gave up 0 bases and V 2 bases, and 4 bases lay outside the gene matches. This CDR3 region has 16 residues. CDR3 in amino acids: CASSPREGSSYNEQFF. For the CDR3, the DNA is TGTGCCAGCTCACCAAGGGAGGGGAGCTCCTACAATGAGCAGTTCTTC. Supplemented by reference TRBV18 and TRBJ2-1, the full variable domain reads NAGVMQNPRHLVRRRGQEARLRCSPMKGHSHVYWYRQLPEEGLKFMVYLQKENIIDESGMPKERFSAEFPKEGPSILRIQQVVRGDSAAYFCASSPREGSSYNEQFFGPGTRLTVL.

For the CDR3, the DNA is TGTGCCAGCAGTCACACCGGGACAGGGGGCACTGAAGCTTTCTTT. Translating it yields CASSHTGTGGTEAFF. The genes are TRBV7-8 and TRBJ1-1, with TRBD1 matching 11 bases. The germline CDR1 and CDR2 sequences are SGHVS and FQNEAQ. The CDR3 has 15 amino acids. The junction had 7 bases not matched to a gene; V was cut back by 6 bases and J by 4 bases.

The chain's CDR3 is CASSLVLAGVNEQFF. Here the CDR3 DNA reads TGTGCCAGCAGTTTAGTCCTAGCGGGAGTCAATGAGCAGTTCTTC. V gene TRBV27 combines with J gene TRBJ2-1, with 10 bases fitting TRBD2. This CDR3 is 15 amino acids long. V trimming: 2 bases; J trimming: 6 bases; junction bases outside the gene matches: 4. Germline V gives CDR1 MNHEY, CDR2 SMNVEV (reference sequence).

This rearrangement joins TRBV7-2 to TRBJ1-1; no reliable D call. This CDR3 region has 14 residues. CDR1 and CDR2 from the germline V gene are SGHTA and FQGNSA. Trimming cost V 5 bases and J 6 bases, with 16 bases left between them. This chain's CDR3 is CASSPSPGFPEAFF. CDR3 nucleotide sequence: TGTGCCAGCAGCCCCTCGCCGGGTTTCCCTGAAGCTTTCTTT.

This chain uses TRBV29-1 with TRBJ1-1; D call uncertain. CDR3 length equals 12 residues. Germline CDR1 is SQVTM and CDR2 is ANQGSEA. Trimming left V 6 bases short and J 4 bases short, with 12 bases between. CDR3 residues: CSVAGFGTEAFF. The CDR3 DNA sequence: TGCAGCGTGGCGGGGTTTGGCACTGAAGCTTTCTTT.

The J gene is TRBJ1-2, the V gene TRBV6-6; possibly TRBD1 for D (6 bases). Trimming left V 2 bases short and J 2 bases short, with 15 bases between. The CDR3 is 16 amino acids. Germline V gene sequence: CDR1 MNHNY, CDR2 SVGAGI (reference sequence). CDR3 loop: CASSYARSGTNYGYTF. As DNA, the CDR3 is TGTGCCAGCAGTTACGCTCGATCCGGGACAAACTATGGCTACACCTTC.

The CDR3 sequence: CASSIQGINEKLFF. The CDR3 DNA sequence: TGTGCCAGTAGTATACAGGGCATCAATGAAAAACTGTTTTTT. The chain is built from TRBV19 and TRBJ1-4, with D perhaps TRBD1 (5 bases). V lost 2 bases, J lost 5 bases, and 9 bases lay in between. The CDR3 is 14 residues long. The V gene's germline CDR1 is LNHDA and CDR2 SQIVND (reference sequence).

The chain uses TRBV2 and TRBJ2-7, with D tentatively TRBD1 (6 bases). CDR1 SNHLY and CDR2 FYNNEI come from the germline V gene. V gave up 6 bases and J gave up 9 bases, with 21 bases separating them. This CDR3 spans 14 amino acids. In nucleotides, the CDR3 is TGTGCCAGCAGCCTGGGGGCGGGCCAGCCCTGGCAGTACTTC. The encoded protein is CASSLGAGQPWQYF. The variable domain in full, with the rest retrieved from reference TRBV2 and TRBJ2-7, is EPEVTQTPSHQVTQMGQEVILRCVPISNHLYFYWYRQILGQKVEFLVSFYNNEISEKSEIFDDQFSVERPDGSNFTLKIRSTKLEDSAMYFCASSLGAGQPWQYFGPGTRLTVT.

This chain links TRBV10-1 with TRBJ2-3, with 9 positions matching TRBD2. The length of the CDR3 is 15 residues. CDR1 WNHNN and CDR2 SYGVQD come from the germline V gene (reference sequence). V shed 5 bases, J shed 5 bases, and the junction held 8 bases outside the gene matches. The CDR3 is CASSLAGGPGDTQYF. The CDR3 nucleotides are TGCGCCAGCAGTTTGGCGGGAGGGCCTGGAGATACGCAGTATTTT.

The V gene is TRBV7-3, the J gene TRBJ2-2, with D unresolved. V was shortened by 1 base and J by 5 bases, with 11 bases between the two germline ends. This CDR3 is 15 amino acids long. Germline assignment: CDR1 SGHTA and CDR2 FQGTGA. The CDR3 is CASSLIHTQTGELFF. For the CDR3, the DNA is TGTGCCAGCAGCTTAATCCACACCCAAACCGGGGAGCTGTTTTTT.

The J gene is TRBJ1-1, the V gene TRBV18, with D perhaps matching TRBD1 (5 bases). Trimming cost V 3 bases and J 5 bases, with 10 bases left between them. Germline V gene lookup returns CDR1 KGHSH and CDR2 LQKENI. The CDR3 sequence is 13 residues long. CDR3 protein: CASSPPGATEAFF. The CDR3, as DNA: TGTGCCAGCTCACCCCCTGGGGCTACTGAAGCTTTCTTT.

The chain is built from TRBV7-8 and TRBJ2-2; 7 bases match TRBD1. J lost 2 bases, V lost 0 bases, and 6 bases had no gene match. The CDR3 runs 17 residues. Germline V gene lookup returns CDR1 SGHVS and CDR2 FQNEAQ. The CDR3 loop reads CASSLAPDRPNTGELFF. The CDR3 DNA follows: TGTGCCAGCAGCTTAGCGCCGGACAGGCCTAACACCGGGGAGCTGTTTTTT.

The chain joins TRBV19 to TRBJ2-5; 16 positions agree with TRBD2. In germline, CDR1 is LNHDA, CDR2 SQIVND (reference sequence). CDR3 length equals 16 residues. V was pared by 3 bases and J by 7 bases, with 5 bases of the junction left unmatched. The CDR3 is CASSISGTSGRGTQYF. For the CDR3, the DNA is TGTGCCAGTAGTATTTCCGGGACTAGCGGGAGGGGGACCCAGTACTTC. Using reference TRBV19 and TRBJ2-5 for the parts outside the CDR3, the full variable domain is DGGITQSPKYLFRKEGQNVTLSCEQNLNHDAMYWYRQDPGQGLRLIYYSQIVNDFQKGDIAEGYSVSREKKESFPLTVTSAQKNPTAFYLCASSISGTSGRGTQYFGPGTRLLVL.

The genes are TRBV27 and TRBJ2-4, with a tentative D call TRBD1 (5 bases). The V end was cut by 5 bases, the J end by 3 bases, with 8 bases between. The CDR3 runs 13 residues. Germline V CDR1 and CDR2: MNHEY, SMNVEV (reference sequence). In DNA, the CDR3 is TGTGCCAGCAGTCCCCAGGGCAAAAACATTCAGTACTTC. Its protein product is CASSPQGKNIQYF.

The chain couples TRBV18 to TRBJ2-7; TRBD1 is a possible D gene (6 bases). The CDR3 covers 21 residues. V was shortened by 3 bases and J by 0 bases, with 30 bases between the two germline ends. Germline V gene sequence: CDR1 KGHSH, CDR2 LQKENI. The chain's CDR3 is CASSPMTGRRLSQVGSYEQYF. The CDR3 nucleotides read TGTGCCAGCTCACCTATGACAGGCCGCCGCCTAAGCCAGGTAGGCTCCTACGAGCAGTACTTC.

The chain joins TRBV10-3 to TRBJ2-1; 8 bases agree with TRBD2. The CDR3 extends over 14 amino acids. The V gene's germline CDR1 is ENHRY and CDR2 SYGVKD. Trimming took 4 bases from V and 5 from J; bases not matched to a gene: 4. CDR3 sequence: CAISGTSGDNEQFF. The DNA of the CDR3 is TGTGCCATCAGTGGAACTAGCGGAGACAATGAGCAGTTCTTC.

V gene TRBV5-8 combines with J gene TRBJ2-2; TRBD1 is a possible D gene (5 bases). The CDR3 consists of 14 residues. CDR1 and CDR2 (germline): SGHTS, YDEGEE. Trimming cost V 3 bases and J 4 bases, with 10 bases left between them. The CDR3 loop is CASSSGHSTGELFF. The CDR3 DNA reads as TGTGCCAGCAGCTCCGGACACAGCACCGGGGAGCTGTTTTTT.

This sequence joins TRBV19 and TRBJ2-1; 7 bases are shared with TRBD2. The CDR3 length is 16 residues. Germline values: CDR1 LNHDA, CDR2 SQIVND (reference sequence). Trimming took 3 bases from V and 4 from J; bases not matched to a gene: 9. DNA for the CDR3: TGTGCCAGTAGTATGGTAGCGCGGGAGAAGTACAATGAGCAGTTCTTC. Its translation is CASSMVAREKYNEQFF.

The chain joins TRBV11-2 to TRBJ2-3, with TRBD1 as a possible D gene (6 bases). Germline V gene sequence: CDR1 SGHAT, CDR2 FQNNGV. The V end lost 5 bases, the J end lost 1 base, and 19 bases lay between the germline ends. The CDR3 spans 17 residues. The CDR3 reads CASSQNGAGVGTDTQYF. CDR3 sequence (DNA): TGTGCCAGCAGCCAAAACGGTGCAGGGGTGGGCACAGATACGCAGTATTTT.

J is TRBJ1-2 and V is TRBV10-3, with unresolved D. The length of the CDR3 is 13 residues. Germline CDR1 and CDR2: ENHRY and SYGVKD. V gave up 0 bases and J gave up 4 bases, with 6 bases separating them. CDR3 sequence: CAISESAGYGYTF. The DNA of the CDR3 is TGTGCCATCAGTGAGTCGGCAGGCTATGGCTACACCTTC.

V gene TRBV7-9 combines with J gene TRBJ2-1; unclear D gene. Trimming stripped 1 base from V and 5 bases from J, with 12 bases between. Germline values: CDR1 SEHNR, CDR2 FQNEAQ (reference sequence). The CDR3 spans 15 residues. CDR3 nucleotide sequence: TGTGCCAGCAGCTTAGTCTTCGTTTCCCACAATGAGCAGTTCTTC. Protein sequence: CASSLVFVSHNEQFF.

The chain uses TRBV4-1 and TRBJ1-1; perhaps TRBD1 as D (6 bases). Germline V gene lookup returns CDR1 MGHRA and CDR2 YSYEKL. Trimming cost V 4 bases and J 1 base, with 13 bases left between them. CDR3 length: 15 residues. The CDR3 DNA reads as TGCGCCAGCAGCCGAGGCTCGGGACAGAACACTGAAGCTTTCTTT. It encodes CASSRGSGQNTEAFF.

The rearrangement joins TRBV1 to TRBJ2-1; TRBD2, the D gene given by the table, was not confirmed from the DNA. TRBV1 has pseudogene status. The CDR3 contains 18 residues. CDR3 loop: CTSSQDKASGRTDNEQFF. In DNA form, the CDR3 reads TGCACCAGCAGCCAAGACAAGGCTAGCGGGAGGACTGACAATGAGCAGTTCTTC.